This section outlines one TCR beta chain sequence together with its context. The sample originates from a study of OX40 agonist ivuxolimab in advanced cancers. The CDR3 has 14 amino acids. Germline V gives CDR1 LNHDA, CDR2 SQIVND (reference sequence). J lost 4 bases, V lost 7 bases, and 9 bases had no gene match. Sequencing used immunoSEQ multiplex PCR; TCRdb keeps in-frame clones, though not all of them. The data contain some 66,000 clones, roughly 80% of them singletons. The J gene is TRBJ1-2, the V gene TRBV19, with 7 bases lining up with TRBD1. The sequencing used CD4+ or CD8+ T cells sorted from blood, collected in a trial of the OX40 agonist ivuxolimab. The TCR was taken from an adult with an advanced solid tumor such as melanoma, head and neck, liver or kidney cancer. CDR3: CASIGTAELYGYTF. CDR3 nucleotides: TGTGCCAGTATAGGGACAGCCGAACTCTATGGCTACACCTTC.